The subject of this entry is one T cell receptor beta chain. Its target is unknown. The sample carries other DNA sequences with the same CDR3. This sample is part of a study of cytotoxic CD8 clonotypes in ibrutinib-treated CLL. About the research overall: Productive templates averaged approximately 250,000 per sample, and productive rearrangements some 96,000. Study observations and caveats: In comparison with age-matched healthy donors, baseline clonality was higher and tracked circulating CD8+ T-cell counts. Investigators sampled sustained-remission and progressing patients at differing times. The clonality rise at ibrutinib response reflected private clonotype expansion.

The CDR3 totals 15 residues. Germline V CDR1 and CDR2: LGHNA, YSLEER. Between the trimmed V and J ends, which lost 0 bases and 2 bases, there was a span of 7 bases. Some clones are missing from TCRdb's copy, which holds only in-frame ones; the method was immunoSEQ multiplex PCR. The table shows 150,000 to 200,000 clones, with about 88% occurring only once. The sample consisted of PBMCs, taken at disease progression, from a patient treated with ibrutinib. The V call is TRBV4-3, the J call TRBJ2-2; no clear D gene. The TCR originated in a human donor with chronic lymphocytic leukemia. CDR3 sequence reads: CASSQDGRNTGELFF. The CDR3, as DNA: TGCGCCAGCAGCCAAGATGGCCGTAACACCGGGGAGCTGTTTTTT.